This passage covers 2 T cell receptor beta chains from one sample sequenced in a study of T-cell reconstitution after alpha-beta-depleted transplantation in children. Molecular barcoding with unique molecular identifiers was used for the TCRbeta library. TCRdb fed the PCR reads into MiXCR, producing one record per CDR3 protein. The sample includes approximately 390,000 distinct CDR3 sequences, under 13% of them seen just once. The sample was PBMCs from the stem cell graft donor, taken from the stem cell graft. The receptors originated from a human donor who donated a stem cell graft to a child with acute myeloid leukemia.

This clonotype was seen a few times. This chain links TRBV7-3 with TRBJ2-6; D possibly corresponds to TRBD1 (6 bases). Germline CDR1 is SGHTA and CDR2 is FQGTGA. The CDR3 has 16 amino acids. The V and J ends lost 3 bases and 0 bases respectively, with 9 bases between them. CDR3 bases: TGTGCCAGCAGCTTGGACAGTAACTCTGGGGCCAACGTCCTGACTTTC. Its protein is CASSLDSNSGANVLTF. Supplemented by reference TRBV7-3 and TRBJ2-6, the full variable domain reads GAGVSQTPSNKVTEKGKYVELRCDPISGHTALYWYRQSLGQGPEFLIYFQGTGAADDSGLPNDRFFAVRPEGSVSTLKIQRTERGDSAVYLCASSLDSNSGANVLTFGAGSRLTVL.

This clonotype was recorded many times. V is TRBV7-2 and J is TRBJ2-1, with no clear D. The V gene's germline CDR1 is SGHTA and CDR2 FQGNSA. Trimming pared 1 base from V and 7 bases from J, leaving 14 bases between. CDR3 length: 15 amino acids. This chain's CDR3 is CASSLGGPRKNEQFF. For the CDR3, the DNA is TGTGCCAGCAGCTTAGGCGGCCCCCGAAAGAATGAGCAGTTCTTC.